The source of this T cell receptor beta chain is a study of T cells in Graves' hyperthyroidism and ophthalmopathy. Trimming took 2 bases from V and 2 from J; bases not matched to a gene: 6. This CDR3 is 16 amino acids long. In germline, CDR1 is ENHRY, CDR2 SYGVKD. Many counts were recorded for this clonotype. Its antigen is not known. General study results and limits: Most clonotypes that expanded in the thyroid above 0.001 also showed up in blood. Ophthalmopathy cases were set apart from stable hyperthyroidism by a 13 V-J model.

Amplified TCR beta CDR3 regions came from RNA transcripts. In the first-round RT-PCR of the TCR CDR3, the HTBI primer set was used. TCRdb reprocessed the multiplex PCR reads via MiXCR and lists one record per CDR3 protein. The sample lists 150,000 or so distinct CDR3 sequences; just under 9.5% were seen once. Not enrolled were patients with uncontrolled infection, other autoimmune disease, pregnancy or lactation. Before ophthalmopathy appeared, progressors gave blood at initial hyperthyroidism diagnosis. The TCR originated in a woman younger than 30 with Graves' hyperthyroidism that later progressed to Graves' ophthalmopathy. This rearrangement joins TRBV10-3 to TRBJ1-2; the match to TRBD1 covers 9 bases. Material: blood. The CDR3 here is CAISETSGTGNYGYTF. Here the CDR3 DNA reads TGTGCCATCAGTGAGACATCCGGGACAGGGAACTATGGCTACACCTTC.